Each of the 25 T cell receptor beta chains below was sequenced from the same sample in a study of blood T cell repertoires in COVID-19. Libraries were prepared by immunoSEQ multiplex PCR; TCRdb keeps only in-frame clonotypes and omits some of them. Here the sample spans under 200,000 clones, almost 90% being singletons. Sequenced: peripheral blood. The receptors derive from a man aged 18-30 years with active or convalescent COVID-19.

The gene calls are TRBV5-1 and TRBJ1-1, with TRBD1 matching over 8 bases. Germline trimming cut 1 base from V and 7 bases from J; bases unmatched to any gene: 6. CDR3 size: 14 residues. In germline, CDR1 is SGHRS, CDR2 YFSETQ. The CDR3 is CASSLPDRGHEAFF. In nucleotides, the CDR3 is TGCGCCAGCAGCTTGCCCGACAGGGGTCATGAAGCTTTCTTT.

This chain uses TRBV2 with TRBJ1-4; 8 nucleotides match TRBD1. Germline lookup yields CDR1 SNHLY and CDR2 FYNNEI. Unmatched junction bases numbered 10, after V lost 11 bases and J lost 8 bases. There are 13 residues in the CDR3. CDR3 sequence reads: CASRTGIEEKLFF. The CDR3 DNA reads TGTGCCTCCCGGACAGGGATAGAGGAAAAACTGTTTTTT.

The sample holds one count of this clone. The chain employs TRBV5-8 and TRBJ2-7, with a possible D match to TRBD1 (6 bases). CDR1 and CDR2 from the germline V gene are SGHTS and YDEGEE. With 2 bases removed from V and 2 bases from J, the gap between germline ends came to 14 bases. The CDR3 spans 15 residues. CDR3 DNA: TGTGCCAGCAGCTTTACGTACCAGGGGACCTACGAGCAGTACTTC. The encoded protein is CASSFTYQGTYEQYF.

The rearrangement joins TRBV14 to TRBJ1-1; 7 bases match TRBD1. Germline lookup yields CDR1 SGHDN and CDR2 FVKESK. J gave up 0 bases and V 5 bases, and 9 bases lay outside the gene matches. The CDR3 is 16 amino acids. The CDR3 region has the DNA TGTGCCAGCAGCAGGGGACAGAGGACCATGAACACTGAAGCTTTCTTT. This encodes CASSRGQRTMNTEAFF.

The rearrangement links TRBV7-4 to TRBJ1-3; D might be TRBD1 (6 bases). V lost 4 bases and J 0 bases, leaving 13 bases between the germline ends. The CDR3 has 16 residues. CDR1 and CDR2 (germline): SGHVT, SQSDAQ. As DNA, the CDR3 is TGTGCCAGCAGCTCCAGACAGGCCAGCTCTGGAAACACCATATATTTT. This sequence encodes CASSSRQASSGNTIYF.

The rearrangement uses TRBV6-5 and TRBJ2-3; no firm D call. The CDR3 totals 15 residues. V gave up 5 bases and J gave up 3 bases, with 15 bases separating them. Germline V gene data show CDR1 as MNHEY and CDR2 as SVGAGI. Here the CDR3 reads CASSTESLDTDTQYF. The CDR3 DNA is TGTGCCAGCAGTACGGAGAGTCTTGATACAGATACGCAGTATTTT.

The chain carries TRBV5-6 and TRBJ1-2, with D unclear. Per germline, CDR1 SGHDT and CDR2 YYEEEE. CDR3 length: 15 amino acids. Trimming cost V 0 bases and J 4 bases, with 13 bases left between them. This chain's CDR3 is CASSLDPSEGYGYTF. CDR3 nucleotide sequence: TGTGCCAGCAGCTTGGATCCCTCAGAGGGCTATGGCTACACCTTC.

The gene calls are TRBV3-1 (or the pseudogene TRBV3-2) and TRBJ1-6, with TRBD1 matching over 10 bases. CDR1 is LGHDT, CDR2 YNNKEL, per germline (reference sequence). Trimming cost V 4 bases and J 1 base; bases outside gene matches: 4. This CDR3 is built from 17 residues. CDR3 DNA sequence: TGTGCCAGCAGCCCAAAGGGACAGGGGTCCTATAATTCACCCCTCCACTTT. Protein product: CASSPKGQGSYNSPLHF.

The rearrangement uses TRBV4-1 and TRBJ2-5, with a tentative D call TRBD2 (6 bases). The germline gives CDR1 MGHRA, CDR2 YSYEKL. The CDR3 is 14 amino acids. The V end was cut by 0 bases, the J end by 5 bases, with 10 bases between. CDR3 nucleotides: TGCGCCAGCAGCCAAGATTCTAGCGAGGAGACCCAGTACTTC. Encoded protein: CASSQDSSEETQYF.

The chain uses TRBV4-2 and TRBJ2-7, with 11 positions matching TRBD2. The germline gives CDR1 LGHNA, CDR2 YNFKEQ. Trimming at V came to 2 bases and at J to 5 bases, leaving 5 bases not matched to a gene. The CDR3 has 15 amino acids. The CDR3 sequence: CASSQPLAGGHEQYF. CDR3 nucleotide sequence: TGTGCCAGCAGCCAACCGCTAGCGGGAGGTCACGAGCAGTACTTC.

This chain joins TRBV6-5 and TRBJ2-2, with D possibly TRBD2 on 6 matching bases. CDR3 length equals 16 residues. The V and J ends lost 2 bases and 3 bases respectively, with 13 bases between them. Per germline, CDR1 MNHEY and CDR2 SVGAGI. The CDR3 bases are TGTGCCAGCAGTTACAGGCGGGGATGGGACACCGGGGAGCTGTTTTTT. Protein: CASSYRRGWDTGELFF.

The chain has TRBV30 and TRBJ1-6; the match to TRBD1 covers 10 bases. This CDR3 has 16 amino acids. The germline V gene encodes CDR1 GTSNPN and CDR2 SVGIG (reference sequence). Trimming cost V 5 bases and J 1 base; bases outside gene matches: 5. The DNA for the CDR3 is TGTGCCTGGGACAGGGGGCGAGGGTCCTATAATTCACCCCTCCACTTT. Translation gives CAWDRGRGSYNSPLHF.

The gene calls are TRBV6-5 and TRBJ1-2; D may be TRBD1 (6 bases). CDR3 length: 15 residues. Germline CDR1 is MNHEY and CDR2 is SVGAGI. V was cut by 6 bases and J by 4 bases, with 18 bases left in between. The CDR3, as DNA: TGTGCCAGCAGGAGGGACACACTCCCGGGCTATGGCTACACCTTC. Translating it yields CASRRDTLPGYGYTF.

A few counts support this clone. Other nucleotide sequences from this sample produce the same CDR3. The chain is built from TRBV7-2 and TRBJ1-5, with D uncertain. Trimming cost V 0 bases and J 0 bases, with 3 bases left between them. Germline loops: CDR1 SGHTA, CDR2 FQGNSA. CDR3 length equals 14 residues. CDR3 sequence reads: CASSLARSNQPQHF. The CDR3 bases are TGTGCCAGCAGCTTAGCGCGTAGCAATCAGCCCCAGCATTTT.

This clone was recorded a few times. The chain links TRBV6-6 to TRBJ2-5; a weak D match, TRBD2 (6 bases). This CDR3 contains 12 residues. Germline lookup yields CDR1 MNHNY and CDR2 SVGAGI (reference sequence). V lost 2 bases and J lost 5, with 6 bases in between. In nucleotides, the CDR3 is TGTGCCAGCAGTTACGGGACTGAGACCCAGTACTTC. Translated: CASSYGTETQYF.

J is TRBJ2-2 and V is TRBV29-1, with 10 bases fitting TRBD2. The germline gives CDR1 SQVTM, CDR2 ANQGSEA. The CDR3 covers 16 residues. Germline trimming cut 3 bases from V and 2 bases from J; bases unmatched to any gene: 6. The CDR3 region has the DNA TGCAGCGTTGACTCTAGCGGGGGCTATAACACCGGGGAGCTGTTTTTT. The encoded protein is CSVDSSGGYNTGELFF.

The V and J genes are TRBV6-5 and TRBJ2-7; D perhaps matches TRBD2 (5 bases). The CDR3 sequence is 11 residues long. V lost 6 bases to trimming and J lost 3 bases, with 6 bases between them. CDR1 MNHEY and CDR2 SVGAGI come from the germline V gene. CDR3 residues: CASRTNYEQYF. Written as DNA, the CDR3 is TGTGCCAGCAGGACTAACTACGAGCAGTACTTC.

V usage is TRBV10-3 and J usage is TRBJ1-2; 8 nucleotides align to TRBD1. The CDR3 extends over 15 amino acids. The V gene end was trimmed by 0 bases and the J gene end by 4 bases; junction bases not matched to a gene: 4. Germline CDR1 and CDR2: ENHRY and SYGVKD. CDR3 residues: CAISESSGGGYGYTF. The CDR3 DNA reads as TGTGCCATCAGTGAGTCCTCAGGGGGCGGCTATGGCTACACCTTC.

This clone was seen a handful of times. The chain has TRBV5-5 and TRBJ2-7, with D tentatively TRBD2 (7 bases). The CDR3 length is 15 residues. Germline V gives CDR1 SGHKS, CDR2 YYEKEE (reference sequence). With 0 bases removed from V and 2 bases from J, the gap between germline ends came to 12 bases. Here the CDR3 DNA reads TGTGCCAGCAGCTTGGGTGCGGGGGCCCCCTACGAGCAGTACTTC. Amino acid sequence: CASSLGAGAPYEQYF.

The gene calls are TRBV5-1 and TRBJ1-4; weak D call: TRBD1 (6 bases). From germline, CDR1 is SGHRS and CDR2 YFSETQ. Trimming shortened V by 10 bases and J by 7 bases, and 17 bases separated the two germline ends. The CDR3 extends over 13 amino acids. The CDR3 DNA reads TGCGCCTCGTCAGATCGGGGGGCTGAAAAACTGTTTTTT. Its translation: CASSDRGAEKLFF.

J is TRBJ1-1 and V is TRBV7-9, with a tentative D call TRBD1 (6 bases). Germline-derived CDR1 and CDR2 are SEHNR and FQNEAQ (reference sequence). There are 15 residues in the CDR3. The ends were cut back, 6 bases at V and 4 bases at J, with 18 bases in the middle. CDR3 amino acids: CASSPTGSPSTEAFF. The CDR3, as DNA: TGTGCCAGCAGTCCTACAGGGTCCCCTAGCACTGAAGCTTTCTTT.

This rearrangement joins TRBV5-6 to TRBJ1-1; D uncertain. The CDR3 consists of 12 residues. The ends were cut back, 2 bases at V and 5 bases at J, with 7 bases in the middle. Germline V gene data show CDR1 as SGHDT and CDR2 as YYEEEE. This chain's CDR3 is CASSFPTTEAFF. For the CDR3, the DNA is TGTGCCAGCAGCTTCCCCACAACTGAAGCTTTCTTT. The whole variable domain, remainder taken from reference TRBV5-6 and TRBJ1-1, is DAGVTQSPTHLIKTRGQQVTLRCSPKSGHDTVSWYQQALGQGPQFIFQYYEEEERQRGNFPDRFSGHQFPNYSSELNVNALLLGDSALYLCASSFPTTEAFFGQGTRLTVV.

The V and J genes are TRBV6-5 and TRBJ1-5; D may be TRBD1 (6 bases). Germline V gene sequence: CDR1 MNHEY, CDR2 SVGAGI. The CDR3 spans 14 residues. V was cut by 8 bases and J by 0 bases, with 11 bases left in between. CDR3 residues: CASRTVYSNQPQHF. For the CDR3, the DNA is TGTGCCAGCCGGACAGTCTATAGCAATCAGCCCCAGCATTTT.

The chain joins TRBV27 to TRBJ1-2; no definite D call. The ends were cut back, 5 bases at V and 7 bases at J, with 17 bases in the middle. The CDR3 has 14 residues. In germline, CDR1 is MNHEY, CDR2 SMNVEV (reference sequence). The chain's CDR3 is CASSPGSSTSGYTF. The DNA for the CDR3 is TGTGCCAGCAGTCCCGGGAGTTCCACATCTGGCTACACCTTC.

The CDR3 loop reads CASSLTSGGDTQYF. The CDR3 bases are TGCGCCAGCAGCTTGACTAGCGGGGGGGATACGCAGTATTTT. This rearrangement joins TRBV5-1 to TRBJ2-3; 12 bases map to TRBD2. The CDR3 covers 14 residues. The junction had 0 bases not matched to a gene; V was cut back by 1 base and J by 6 bases. Germline V CDR1 and CDR2: SGHRS, YFSETQ.